These 24 T cell receptor beta chains originate from one sample sequenced in a study of molecular identifiers for immune sequencing clone quantification. TCRdb recomputed calls from the PCR reads with MiXCR, one row per CDR3 protein. The table has 80,000 to 130,000 distinct CDR3 sequences, about 35% seen once. The sample was naive CD8+ T cells from blood, with Jurkat cell RNA spiked in. Specified subset: FACS-sorted CD8+CD4-CCR7+CD45RA+ naive T cells. The receptors come from a human donor in good health. Some libraries in this study had Jurkat cell RNA spiked in.

Points on this clonotype: At one end, the junction sequence differs from germline, possibly due to a read error. V is TRBV6-5 and J is TRBJ1-6; the match to TRBD1 covers 11 bases. The CDR3 covers 15 residues. Germline loops: CDR1 MNHEY, CDR2 SVGAGI. The CDR3 DNA reads as TGTGCCGGCAGACCCCCGGGACAGGGGGATTCACCCCTCCACTTT. It is translated as CAGRPPGQGDSPLHF.

On this clonotype itself: A much larger clone lies one base from this, so it may be a read error. The chain is built from TRBV4-1 and TRBJ2-7, with a tentative D call TRBD1 (6 bases). CDR1 is MGHRA, CDR2 YSYEKL, per germline. CDR3 length: 15 amino acids. CDR3 nucleotide sequence: TGCGCCAGCAGCCAAGCCGGGACAAGCTCCTACGCGCAGTACTTC. Amino acids: CASSQAGTSSYAQYF.

With respect to this clonotype: A single base separates this from a much larger clone, so it may be a read error. Given the absence of the conserved phenylalanine or tryptophan at the CDR3 end, a read error is likely. V and J are TRBV29-1 and TRBJ2-3; perhaps TRBD1 as D (7 bases). V shed 1 base and J shed 3 bases, with 17 bases lying between them. The V gene's germline CDR1 is SQVTM and CDR2 ANQGSEA. This CDR3 contains 16 residues. The CDR3 nucleotides are TGCAGCGTTGAAGTAGTAGGGGGCGCGGGGACAGATACGCAGTATTCT. Translating gives CSVEVVGGAGTDTQYS.

To note about this clonotype: The junction does not match germline at one end; this may be a read error. V usage is TRBV9 and J usage is TRBJ2-7; D gene unclear. Per the germline V gene, CDR1 is SGDLS and CDR2 is YYNGEE. CDR3 length: 14 amino acids. CDR3 residues: CASSVDGIGDEQHF. The CDR3 DNA reads TGTGCCAGCAGCGTAGATGGGATCGGAGACGAGCAGCACTTC.

In regard to this clonotype: A clone one base away is much larger, so this may be a read error. The rearrangement joins TRBV27 to TRBJ1-1; D not resolved. Germline V gene lookup returns CDR1 MNHEY and CDR2 SMNVEV (reference sequence). This CDR3 has 16 residues. The CDR3 DNA sequence: TGTGCCAGCAGATTATCGTTTTCGGAGGGCCCACCCGGAGCTTTCTTT. Protein: CASRLSFSEGPPGAFF.

V is TRBV5-6 and J is TRBJ2-3; D remains unclear. The germline V gene has CDR1 SGHDT and CDR2 YYEEEE. Trimming removed 2 bases from V and 2 bases from J, with 15 bases in between. The CDR3 sequence is 16 residues long. CDR3 sequence reads: CASSLIMLGDTDTQYF. The CDR3, as DNA: TGTGCCAGCAGCTTAATAATGCTCGGCGACACAGATACGCAGTATTTT.

This clonotype was counted many times. The CDR3: CASSLVSGISDTQYF. DNA of the CDR3: TGTGCCAGCAGCTTAGTTAGCGGGATCTCAGATACGCAGTATTTT. This chain links TRBV7-8 with TRBJ2-3; 8 bases line up with TRBD2. The V and J ends lost 1 base and 4 bases, in that order; junction bases with no gene match: 4. The germline gives CDR1 SGHVS, CDR2 FQNEAQ. The CDR3 is made up of 15 amino acids.

This clonotype showed up just a few times. The rearrangement uses TRBV15 and TRBJ1-1; TRBD1 might be the D (5 bases). V lost 3 bases to trimming and J lost 5 bases, with 16 bases between them. The CDR3 sequence is 15 residues long. Germline V gene sequence: CDR1 LNHNV, CDR2 YYDKDF (reference sequence). In DNA form, the CDR3 reads TGTGCCACCAGCAGCCAAATGGGACCGAGGACTGAAGCTTTCTTT. Translated: CATSSQMGPRTEAFF.

The genes are TRBV19 and TRBJ2-7; 7 bases line up with TRBD1. CDR3 size: 14 residues. Germline assignment: CDR1 LNHDA and CDR2 SQIVND (reference sequence). V shed 10 bases and J 5 bases; nucleotides not matched to a gene: 14. CDR3 coding DNA: TGTGCCACCGCCCCGACAGGGAATGACGACGAGCAGTACTTC. Amino acid sequence: CATAPTGNDDEQYF. The whole variable domain, remainder taken from reference TRBV19 and TRBJ2-7, is DGGITQSPKYLFRKEGQNVTLSCEQNLNHDAMYWYRQDPGQGLRLIYYSQIVNDFQKGDIAEGYSVSREKKESFPLTVTSAQKNPTAFYLCATAPTGNDDEQYFGPGTRLTVT.

This clonotype was seen many times. This chain links TRBV5-1 with TRBJ1-1; D call uncertain. This CDR3 contains 13 residues. Germline CDR1 is SGHRS and CDR2 is YFSETQ. Trimming shortened V by 1 base and J by 1 base, and 5 bases separated the two germline ends. The DNA for the CDR3 is TGCGCCAGCAGCTTGATTCAGAACACTGAAGCTTTCTTT. Its protein is CASSLIQNTEAFF.

V and J are TRBV16 and TRBJ2-3; the D gene could be TRBD1 or TRBD2 (6 bases each). Germline CDR1 KGHSY, CDR2 FQNENV. With 6 bases removed from V and 2 bases from J, the gap between germline ends came to 15 bases. The CDR3 covers 15 residues. This chain's CDR3 is CASSPVGGHTDTQYF. The DNA of the CDR3 is TGTGCCAGCAGTCCTGTGGGGGGCCACACAGATACGCAGTATTTT. The full variable domain, completed using reference TRBV16 and TRBJ2-3, is GEEVAQTPKHLVRGEGQKAKLYCAPIKGHSYVFWYQQVLKNEFKFLISFQNENVFDETGMPKERFSAKCLPNSPCSLEIQATKLEDSAVYFCASSPVGGHTDTQYFGPGTRLTVL.

This clonotype has ten or more counts. The CDR3 DNA follows: TGCAGTGCTACTCATTCGGACACCGGGGAGCTGTTTTTT. Translation gives CSATHSDTGELFF. The chain combines TRBV20-1 with TRBJ2-2; D gene ambiguous. Per the germline V gene, CDR1 is DFQATT and CDR2 is SNEGSKA (reference sequence). The CDR3 is 13 amino acids. V lost 4 bases and J lost 3, with 9 bases in between.

This clonotype was observed a few times. V and J are TRBV7-8 and TRBJ2-7; 9 bases are a match to TRBD2. Germline CDR1 is SGHVS and CDR2 is FQNEAQ. J lost 7 bases, V lost 2 bases, and 9 bases had no gene match. The CDR3 has 15 amino acids. The CDR3 DNA sequence: TGTGCCAGCAGCTTACGGACTAGCGAATTTCGGGAGCAGTACTTC. As protein: CASSLRTSEFREQYF.

This clonotype was recorded at least ten times. The genes are TRBV20-1 and TRBJ2-3, with D unresolved. The V and J ends lost 2 bases and 1 base respectively, with 16 bases between them. The germline V gene has CDR1 DFQATT and CDR2 SNEGSKA (reference sequence). The CDR3 loop spans 16 amino acids. The DNA of the CDR3 is TGCAGTGCTAGACCCGATGGGGTATGGGGCACAGATACGCAGTATTTT. It specifies CSARPDGVWGTDTQYF.

Comments on this clonotype: Likely a read error: the CDR3 ends without its conserved phenylalanine or tryptophan. This CDR3 reads CASSGYSEAFY. CDR3 bases: TGTGCCAGCAGCGGATACTCTGAAGCTTTCTAT. The chain recombines TRBV28 with TRBJ1-1; D remains unclear. V was trimmed by 6 bases and J by 6 bases, leaving 8 bases between them. Germline V gene sequence: CDR1 MDHEN, CDR2 SYDVKM. The CDR3 totals 11 residues.

This clonotype has only a few counts. V gene TRBV20-1 combines with J gene TRBJ1-1; 9 positions match TRBD1. The germline gives CDR1 DFQATT, CDR2 SNEGSKA (reference sequence). J was trimmed by 7 bases and V by 0 bases; bases with no gene match: 15. This CDR3 comprises 17 residues. The CDR3 loop is CSARDHSSGTGLSEAFF. CDR3 DNA sequence: TGCAGTGCTAGAGACCACTCCTCCGGGACAGGGTTAAGTGAAGCTTTCTTT.

The genes are TRBV19 and TRBJ2-3; D may be TRBD2 (6 bases). Germline CDR1 is LNHDA and CDR2 is SQIVND (reference sequence). Trimming left V 8 bases short and J 3 bases short, with 15 bases between. This CDR3 is built from 14 residues. CDR3: CASGTLGLTDTQYF. CDR3 coding DNA: TGTGCCAGTGGTACCCTCGGACTAACAGATACGCAGTATTTT.

The rearrangement uses TRBV6-2 or TRBV6-3 and TRBJ2-1; 7 nucleotides match TRBD2. Germline-derived CDR1 and CDR2 are MNHEY and SVGEGT. The V segment lost 0 bases and the J segment 8 bases; nucleotides outside the gene matches: 7. This CDR3 is built from 15 residues. This CDR3 reads CASSYSRTSGDEQFF. In DNA form, the CDR3 reads TGTGCCAGCAGTTACTCCCGGACTAGTGGGGATGAGCAGTTCTTC.

This chain joins TRBV13 and TRBJ2-7; perhaps TRBD1 as D (5 bases). Germline lookup yields CDR1 PRHDT and CDR2 FYEKMQ (reference sequence). V gave up 5 bases and J gave up 9 bases, with 14 bases separating them. This CDR3 region has 12 residues. Here the CDR3 DNA reads TGTGCCAGCAGCCCCGGTAGGGGTTGGCAGTACTTC. Its translation is CASSPGRGWQYF.

V is TRBV4-2 and J is TRBJ2-7, with D perhaps matching TRBD2 (6 bases). The CDR3 is made up of 15 amino acids. From germline, CDR1 is LGHNA and CDR2 YNFKEQ. V was cut by 1 base and J by 2 bases, with 12 bases left in between. The CDR3 coding sequence is TGTGCCAGCAGCCAAGCCGGGACTGCTACCTACGAGCAGTACTTC. This gives the protein CASSQAGTATYEQYF.

The J gene is TRBJ2-7, the V gene TRBV7-8; TRBD1 agrees at 7 bases. V lost 5 bases, J lost 3 bases, and 10 bases stayed unmatched. The CDR3 consists of 15 residues. Germline V gene lookup returns CDR1 SGHVS and CDR2 FQNEAQ. The CDR3 loop reads CASSHPRDSFYEQYF. The CDR3 DNA follows: TGTGCCAGCAGCCACCCTCGGGACAGTTTCTACGAGCAGTACTTC.

The chain couples TRBV6-2 or TRBV6-3 to TRBJ2-7, with unresolved D. Trimming cost V 2 bases and J 3 bases, with 8 bases left between them. The germline gives CDR1 MNHEY, CDR2 SVGEGT. The CDR3 has 13 residues. The CDR3 sequence: CASSYQDGYEQYF. The CDR3 nucleotides read TGTGCCAGCAGTTACCAGGACGGCTACGAGCAGTACTTC.

V gene TRBV2 combines with J gene TRBJ2-7; either TRBD1 or TRBD2 may supply D (6 bases each). Trimming took off 4 bases at V and 10 bases at J, with 8 bases between the two ends. CDR3 length equals 10 residues. The germline V gene has CDR1 SNHLY and CDR2 FYNNEI. The CDR3 sequence is CASSGGAQYF. DNA of the CDR3: TGTGCCAGCAGTGGGGGGGCCCAGTACTTC.

This clonotype was picked up a small number of times. A read error may produce the germline difference seen at one junction end. This chain connects TRBV10-3 to TRBJ2-7, with 7 bases matching TRBD1. The CDR3 is made up of 13 amino acids. Germline CDR1 ENHRY, CDR2 SYGVKD. The CDR3 DNA reads as TGTGCCATCAGCATCACAGGGGTTGGTGAGCAGAACTTC. This codes for CAISITGVGEQNF.